The 30 T cell receptor beta chains listed next were all sequenced from one sample in a study of a mutant IDH1 vaccine in newly diagnosed glioma. For these TCRs, the target antigens are not known. Time point specified: week 35, safety follow-up. Doses of 300 ug of mutant IDH1 20-mer peptide were given with topical imiquimod. Measured with immunoSEQ multiplex PCR; TCRdb has only the in-frame clones, and not every one. In the table there are about 41,000 clones, 80% to 90% of which are singletons. Sequenced material: PBMCs, taken from a glioma patient whose treatment included an IDH1 peptide vaccine. The receptors shown here come from a man aged 40-49 years with glioma.

The chain employs TRBV11-3 and TRBJ1-3, with no clear D. The CDR3 loop spans 15 amino acids. Germline V CDR1 and CDR2: SGHNT, YENEEA. The V gene lost 0 bases and the J gene lost 2 bases, with 8 bases spanning the gap. The CDR3 DNA reads as TGTGCCAGCAGCTTAGATTCGGCAGCTGGAAACACCATATATTTT. Translation: CASSLDSAAGNTIYF. Together with reference TRBV11-3 and TRBJ1-3, the CDR3 gives the full variable domain: EAGVVQSPRYKIIEKKQPVAFWCNPISGHNTLYWYLQNLGQGPELLIRYENEEAVDDSQLPKDRFSAERLKGVDSTLKIQPAELGDSAVYLCASSLDSAAGNTIYFGEGSWLTVV.

V is TRBV5-6 and J is TRBJ2-1, with unresolved D. V was cut by 6 bases and J by 1 base, with 14 bases left in between. Germline V gene lookup returns CDR1 SGHDT and CDR2 YYEEEE. The CDR3 has 15 amino acids. The CDR3 region is CASISKAVSYNEQFF. The CDR3 coding sequence is TGTGCCAGCATTTCCAAGGCGGTTTCCTACAATGAGCAGTTCTTC.

This sequence joins TRBV6-4 and TRBJ1-2, with D perhaps TRBD1 (5 bases). The CDR3 is 15 residues long. V was clipped by 4 bases and J by 2 bases, with 14 bases between them. The germline gives CDR1 MRHNA, CDR2 SNTAGT. In nucleotides, the CDR3 is TGTGCCAGCAGTGTAGAGATGGGGCCCAACTATGGCTACACCTTC. Translated, it gives CASSVEMGPNYGYTF.

The chain recombines TRBV5-8 with TRBJ2-7, with 7 bases matching TRBD2. Germline V gene sequence: CDR1 SGHTS, CDR2 YDEGEE. The CDR3 is 14 amino acids. V lost 1 base to trimming and J lost 4 bases; unmatched junction nucleotides: 5. The CDR3 here is CASSLRTGGYEQYV. The CDR3 DNA sequence: TGTGCCAGCAGCTTGAGGACGGGGGGATACGAGCAGTACGTC.

The chain links TRBV7-9 to TRBJ1-4; 7 nucleotides match TRBD1. V shed 5 bases and J 8 bases; nucleotides not matched to a gene: 8. The CDR3 spans 14 residues. Germline V gene sequence: CDR1 SEHNR, CDR2 FQNEAQ (reference sequence). CDR3 sequence reads: CASSMGTEDEKLFF. The CDR3 region has the DNA TGTGCCAGCAGCATGGGGACAGAGGACGAAAAACTGTTTTTT.

The chain carries TRBV6-1 and TRBJ1-5; weak D call: TRBD1 (5 bases). CDR1 is MNHNS, CDR2 SASEGT, per germline. V lost 3 bases to trimming and J lost 1 base, with 10 bases between them. CDR3 size: 15 residues. CDR3 sequence: CASSEMGVSNQPQHF. DNA for the CDR3: TGTGCCAGCAGTGAGATGGGGGTAAGCAATCAGCCCCAGCATTTT.

The sample holds a few counts of this clone. The gene calls are TRBV25-1 and TRBJ1-3, with D perhaps matching TRBD1 (5 bases). Trimming shortened V by 1 base and J by 0 bases, and 10 bases separated the two germline ends. CDR1 MGHDK and CDR2 SYGVNS come from the germline V gene. The CDR3 covers 16 residues. CDR3: CASSEFDSDSGNTIYF. CDR3 DNA: TGTGCCAGCAGTGAATTCGACAGTGACTCTGGAAACACCATATATTTT.

This clone has only one observation. The chain combines TRBV28 with TRBJ2-7; 9 nucleotides agree with TRBD1. V was pared by 6 bases and J by 6 bases, with 6 bases of the junction left unmatched. The CDR3 is 13 amino acids. In germline, CDR1 is MDHEN, CDR2 SYDVKM. The CDR3 nucleotides are TGTGCCAGCAGGACAGGGGGTATAGGCGAGCAGTACGTC. Translation gives CASRTGGIGEQYV.

This chain uses TRBV6-6 with TRBJ1-5; D is perhaps TRBD1 (5 bases). CDR1 and CDR2 from the germline V gene are MNHNY and SVGAGI (reference sequence). V was cut by 7 bases and J by 7 bases, with 17 bases left in between. The CDR3 has 14 amino acids. CDR3 bases: TGTGCCAGCACCTCCTCCTCCGGGGGGCAGCCCCAGCATTTT. This sequence encodes CASTSSSGGQPQHF.

The rearrangement uses TRBV11-2 and TRBJ1-1, with D possibly matching TRBD1 (5 bases). The V gene's germline CDR1 is SGHAT and CDR2 FQNNGV. V lost 1 base and J lost 1, with 16 bases in between. The CDR3 runs 17 residues. The CDR3 nucleotides are TGTGCCAGCAGCTTAGCCTTCCCGACAGCCGAGAACACTGAAGCTTTCTTT. This gives the protein CASSLAFPTAENTEAFF.

The V gene is TRBV5-3, the J gene TRBJ1-5, with no clear D. TRBV5-3 is flagged as an ORF with uncertain function. V was trimmed by 3 bases and J by 7 bases, leaving 5 bases between them. CDR3 length: 11 residues. The CDR3 DNA reads TGTGCCAGAAGCTACACCCAGCCCCAGCATTTT. Protein: CARSYTQPQHF.

This chain uses TRBV7-2 with TRBJ2-3; TRBD2 might be the D (5 bases). Germline loops: CDR1 SGHTA, CDR2 FQGNSA. CDR3 length: 17 amino acids. The V end lost 4 bases, the J end lost 0 bases, and 17 bases lay between the germline ends. DNA of the CDR3: TGTGCCAGCAGCTCACCCCTGTTGGGCGGGAGCACAGATACGCAGTATTTT. Its protein product is CASSSPLLGGSTDTQYF.

In the case of this clone: This sample also contains other DNA sequences that code for the same CDR3. The chain is built from TRBV9 and TRBJ2-1; D is uncertain. CDR1 SGDLS and CDR2 YYNGEE come from the germline V gene. This CDR3 is 12 amino acids long. V was cut by 4 bases and J by 4 bases, with 6 bases left in between. The CDR3 nucleotides read TGTGCCAGCAGCCCCGGGTACAATGAGCAGTTCTTC. Its protein product is CASSPGYNEQFF. The whole variable domain, remainder taken from reference TRBV9 and TRBJ2-1, is DSGVTQTPKHLITATGQRVTLRCSPRSGDLSVYWYQQSLDQGLQFLIQYYNGEERAKGNILERFSAQQFPDLHSELNLSSLELGDSALYFCASSPGYNEQFFGPGTRLTVL.

J is TRBJ1-1 and V is TRBV19; D unclear. This CDR3 comprises 13 residues. The germline V and J ends were trimmed by 7 bases and 0 bases, with 9 bases remaining between them. Germline V CDR1 and CDR2: LNHDA, SQIVND (reference sequence). CDR3 residues: CASTTGLNTEAFF. The CDR3 nucleotides read TGTGCCAGTACTACCGGGTTGAACACTGAAGCTTTCTTT.

This clone was recorded a few times. The chain links TRBV29-1 to TRBJ1-3, with TRBD1 matching 10 bases. Unmatched junction bases numbered 2, after V lost 5 bases and J lost 4 bases. Per germline, CDR1 SQVTM and CDR2 ANQGSEA. The CDR3 length is 13 residues. The CDR3 loop is CSVRDRGGNTIYF. Written as DNA, the CDR3 is TGCAGCGTTCGGGACAGGGGCGGAAACACCATATATTTT. Together with reference TRBV29-1 and TRBJ1-3, the CDR3 gives the full variable domain: SAVISQKPSRDICQRGTSLTIQCQVDSQVTMMFWYRQQPGQSLTLIATANQGSEATYESGFVIDKFPISRPNLTFSTLTVSNMSPEDSSIYLCSVRDRGGNTIYFGEGSWLTVV.

This sequence joins TRBV28 and TRBJ2-7; the D gene is possibly TRBD1 (5 bases). The CDR3 runs to 12 residues. The V gene lost 6 bases and the J gene lost 3 bases, with 9 bases spanning the gap. Germline V lookup: CDR1 MDHEN, CDR2 SYDVKM. CDR3 coding DNA: TGTGCCAGCAGCACAGGAGACTACGAGCAGTACGTC. Translating gives CASSTGDYEQYV.

This clone was recorded only once. The V and J genes are TRBV28 and TRBJ2-3; D tentatively reads TRBD1 or TRBD2 (5 bases each). Trimming took 8 bases from V and 2 from J, leaving 17 bases between them. Germline V gene data show CDR1 as MDHEN and CDR2 as SYDVKM. CDR3 length: 15 amino acids. CDR3: CASPPLGTTTDTQYF. CDR3 DNA: TGTGCCAGCCCTCCCCTCGGGACCACCACAGATACGCAGTATTTT.

This clone occurred a few times. This rearrangement joins TRBV19 to TRBJ1-4, with 9 bases lining up with TRBD1. The CDR3 spans 14 residues. The trim removed 3 bases at V and 8 bases at J, leaving 4 bases unmatched. Germline V gene sequence: CDR1 LNHDA, CDR2 SQIVND (reference sequence). CDR3 nucleotide sequence: TGTGCCAGTAGTATGGGACAGGGAGACGAAAAACTGTTTTTT. This translates into CASSMGQGDEKLFF.

V and J are TRBV5-1 and TRBJ2-7, with D uncertain. V was shortened by 4 bases and J by 3 bases, with 14 bases between the two germline ends. This CDR3 has 14 residues. The germline CDR1 and CDR2 sequences are SGHRS and YFSETQ. The DNA for the CDR3 is TGCGCCAGCAGCAGAACAGCGAGCAACTACGAGCAGTACTTC. Amino acid sequence: CASSRTASNYEQYF. Supplemented by reference TRBV5-1 and TRBJ2-7, the full variable domain reads KAGVTQTPRYLIKTRGQQVTLSCSPISGHRSVSWYQQTPGQGLQFLFEYFSETQRNKGNFPGRFSGRQFSNSRSEMNVSTLELGDSALYLCASSRTASNYEQYFGPGTRLTVT.

The V and J genes are TRBV18 and TRBJ2-7; unclear D gene. In germline, CDR1 is KGHSH, CDR2 LQKENI. The CDR3 is made up of 15 amino acids. Trimming took off 6 bases at V and 0 bases at J, with 15 bases between the two ends. The CDR3 sequence is CASSQGPVPSYEQYF. CDR3 nucleotide sequence: TGTGCCAGCTCGCAAGGGCCGGTCCCCTCCTACGAGCAGTACTTC. Full variable domain (rest looked up from reference TRBV18 and TRBJ2-7): NAGVMQNPRHLVRRRGQEARLRCSPMKGHSHVYWYRQLPEEGLKFMVYLQKENIIDESGMPKERFSAEFPKEGPSILRIQQVVRGDSAAYFCASSQGPVPSYEQYFGPGTRLTVT.

This clone was observed a handful of times. The chain recombines TRBV14 with TRBJ1-1; a weak D match, TRBD1 (5 bases). Trimming removed 0 bases at V and 11 bases at J, with 22 bases between. CDR1 and CDR2 (germline): SGHDN, FVKESK. This CDR3 spans 16 amino acids. The CDR3 DNA follows: TGTGCCAGCAGCCAAGATAACAGGATCGTCCTAGCCGACGCTTTCTTT. This gives the protein CASSQDNRIVLADAFF.

The rearrangement uses TRBV7-2 and TRBJ1-3; the D gene is possibly TRBD1 (5 bases). V dropped 1 base and J dropped 4 bases, with 11 bases sitting between them. CDR3 length equals 15 residues. CDR1 and CDR2 from the germline V gene are SGHTA and FQGNSA. The CDR3 sequence: CASSLGPGVGNTIYF. For the CDR3, the DNA is TGTGCCAGCAGCTTAGGCCCGGGGGTGGGAAACACCATATATTTT.

The chain combines TRBV5-1 with TRBJ2-7; D gene unclear. V was trimmed by 4 bases and J by 0 bases, leaving 11 bases between them. The CDR3 is made up of 14 amino acids. Germline-derived CDR1 and CDR2 are SGHRS and YFSETQ. The CDR3 sequence is CASSPHSSSYEQYF. In nucleotides, the CDR3 is TGCGCCAGCAGCCCCCACAGTAGCTCCTACGAGCAGTACTTC.

The V and J genes are TRBV18 and TRBJ2-7, with TRBD2 matching 8 bases. This CDR3 is built from 16 residues. V was clipped by 2 bases and J by 4 bases; unmatched bases: 10. CDR1 is KGHSH, CDR2 LQKENI, per germline. The CDR3 DNA follows: TGTGCCAGCTCACCAAGTAGACCGGGAGGGCCTTACGAGCAGTACTTC. It codes for CASSPSRPGGPYEQYF.

CDR3 sequence: CASSLLGTSGNTIYF. The CDR3, as DNA: TGTGCCAGCAGTTTACTGGGGACCTCTGGAAACACCATATATTTT. The chain uses TRBV28 and TRBJ1-3; tentative D call: TRBD1 (5 bases). Germline lookup yields CDR1 MDHEN and CDR2 SYDVKM. This CDR3 region has 15 residues. Trimming took off 2 bases at V and 0 bases at J, with 8 bases between the two ends.

V gene TRBV28 combines with J gene TRBJ1-5; a weak D match, TRBD1 (5 bases). Germline assignment: CDR1 MDHEN and CDR2 SYDVKM. The CDR3 is 15 residues long. V was pared by 6 bases and J by 0 bases, with 12 bases between. DNA for the CDR3: TGTGCCAGCAGCAGCAGGGTATCTAGCAATCAGCCCCAGCATTTT. This translates into CASSSRVSSNQPQHF.

V usage is TRBV28 and J usage is TRBJ2-5; D is undetermined. CDR3 length: 12 amino acids. From germline, CDR1 is MDHEN and CDR2 SYDVKM. Trimming pared 5 bases from V and 5 bases from J, leaving 9 bases between. The CDR3 protein is CASSILRETQYF. CDR3 nucleotide sequence: TGTGCCAGCAGTATCCTAAGGGAGACCCAGTACTTC. The full variable domain, completed using reference TRBV28 and TRBJ2-5, is DVKVTQSSRYLVKRTGEKVFLECVQDMDHENMFWYRQDPGLGLRLIYFSYDVKMKEKGDIPEGYSVSREKKERFSLILESASTNQTSMYLCASSILRETQYFGPGTRLLVL.

Points on this clone: At the DNA level, this CDR3 is encoded by other sequences in the same sample as well. The chain recombines TRBV6-4 with TRBJ2-2, with D possibly TRBD2 on 6 matching bases. The CDR3 is 16 amino acids. The V gene lost 3 bases and the J gene lost 3 bases, with 14 bases spanning the gap. The germline gives CDR1 MRHNA, CDR2 SNTAGT. The CDR3 protein is CASSERETSHTGELFF. The CDR3 bases are TGTGCCAGCAGTGAAAGGGAGACTAGTCACACCGGGGAGCTGTTTTTT.

The chain recombines TRBV4-2 with TRBJ2-3; D possibly uses TRBD1 or TRBD2 (5 bases each). Germline CDR1 reads LGHNA; CDR2 reads YNFKEQ. The length of the CDR3 is 18 residues. V was pared by 0 bases and J by 4 bases, with 20 bases between. The CDR3 DNA follows: TGTGCCAGCAGCCAAGATGGGAACCGGGGCAAAGGCGCAGATACGCAGTATTTT. This encodes CASSQDGNRGKGADTQYF.

The V gene is TRBV6-1, the J gene TRBJ2-5; TRBD1 matches at 7 bases. The CDR3 sequence is 15 residues long. From germline, CDR1 is MNHNS and CDR2 SASEGT. With V trimmed by 6 bases and J by 2 bases, 9 bases remained unmatched. The CDR3 nucleotides read TGTGCCAGCAGCGGACAGGAGCGCCGGCAAGAGACCCAGTACTTC. As protein: CASSGQERRQETQYF.